A single sample gave rise to the 15 T cell receptor beta chains below, sequenced in a study of T cell responses to AZD1222 COVID-19 vaccine. Generated by immunoSEQ multiplex PCR, the TCRdb table keeps only in-frame clones and is missing some. The table lists about 130,000 clones, around 90% of them singletons, with around 5.9% in the top ten. The input for sequencing was peripheral blood, taken on day 0 of AZD1222 vaccination. The receptors originated from an adult in good health.

This chain links TRBV13 with TRBJ1-2; 7 bases agree with TRBD1. Germline V gives CDR1 PRHDT, CDR2 FYEKMQ (reference sequence). J gave up 2 bases and V 5 bases, and 8 bases lay outside the gene matches. The CDR3 spans 15 residues. CDR3: CASSLSSTGNYGYTF. For the CDR3, the DNA is TGTGCCAGCAGCCTAAGTTCGACAGGGAACTATGGCTACACCTTC.

The V call is TRBV7-9, the J call TRBJ1-2; 7 bases are a match to TRBD1. The CDR3 has 16 residues. The germline V gene encodes CDR1 SEHNR and CDR2 FQNEAQ (reference sequence). The V and J ends lost 2 bases and 0 bases, in that order; junction bases with no gene match: 6. The CDR3: CASSLSGQAANYGYTF. CDR3 sequence (DNA): TGTGCCAGCAGCTTATCCGGACAGGCAGCTAACTATGGCTACACCTTC.

This chain uses TRBV12-3 or TRBV12-4 with TRBJ1-1; no definite D call. The CDR3 loop spans 13 amino acids. V lost 2 bases and J 3 bases, leaving 7 bases between the germline ends. The DNA for the CDR3 is TGTGCCAGCAGTTTAAAGCCTTACACTGAAGCTTTCTTT. Translation: CASSLKPYTEAFF.

This clone was recorded once. The chain links TRBV30 to TRBJ1-5; possibly TRBD1 for D (5 bases). V lost 2 bases, J lost 8 bases, and 13 bases lay in between. Looked up from germline, CDR1 is GTSNPN and CDR2 is SVGIG (reference sequence). The CDR3 is 13 amino acids. CDR3 bases: TGTGCCTGGAGTTTGGGGGGGGAAAAGCCCCAGCATTTT. Translation: CAWSLGGEKPQHF.

This clone has just a few counts. The chain employs TRBV18 and TRBJ1-5; D is unresolved. Trimming cost V 2 bases and J 6 bases, with 11 bases left between them. CDR1 is KGHSH and CDR2 is LQKENI in the germline V gene. CDR3 length equals 14 residues. This CDR3 reads CASSPVRAGQPQHF. The CDR3 DNA reads as TGTGCCAGCTCACCAGTTAGGGCTGGTCAGCCCCAGCATTTT.

The V and J genes are TRBV7-9 and TRBJ1-2; unclear D gene. Germline values: CDR1 SEHNR, CDR2 FQNEAQ (reference sequence). The length of the CDR3 is 13 residues. Between the trimmed V and J ends, which lost 5 bases and 3 bases, there was a span of 10 bases. Here the CDR3 DNA reads TGTGCCAGCAGCGGTAGGTGGGACTATGGCTACACCTTC. This sequence encodes CASSGRWDYGYTF.

The chain is built from TRBV2 and TRBJ1-1, with TRBD1 matching over 10 bases. The CDR3 sequence is 15 residues long. Germline V CDR1 and CDR2: SNHLY, FYNNEI. With 6 bases clipped from V and 3 bases from J, the junction kept 7 bases outside the gene matches. The CDR3 spells CASRDRTGGYTEAFF. The CDR3 DNA sequence: TGTGCCAGCAGAGACCGGACAGGGGGGTACACTGAAGCTTTCTTT.

V is TRBV18 and J is TRBJ2-2; D not certain. CDR1 is KGHSH and CDR2 is LQKENI in the germline V gene. V lost 2 bases to trimming and J lost 7 bases, with 11 bases between them. The CDR3 contains 14 residues. The CDR3 bases are TGTGCCAGCTCACCAAATATGGCGGACGGGGAGCTGTTTTTT. As protein: CASSPNMADGELFF.

The chain has TRBV19 and TRBJ2-5; D possibly corresponds to TRBD1 (5 bases). The CDR3 length is 13 residues. CDR1 and CDR2 from the germline V gene are LNHDA and SQIVND (reference sequence). The germline V and J ends were trimmed by 4 bases and 3 bases, with 9 bases remaining between them. For the CDR3, the DNA is TGTGCCAGTAGTACCGGACAAGAAGAGACCCAGTACTTC. Its protein is CASSTGQEETQYF. Drawing the rest from reference TRBV19 and TRBJ2-5, the complete variable domain is DGGITQSPKYLFRKEGQNVTLSCEQNLNHDAMYWYRQDPGQGLRLIYYSQIVNDFQKGDIAEGYSVSREKKESFPLTVTSAQKNPTAFYLCASSTGQEETQYFGPGTRLLVL.

V usage is TRBV7-9 and J usage is TRBJ1-4; weak D call: TRBD1 (5 bases). This CDR3 has 15 amino acids. Looked up from germline, CDR1 is SEHNR and CDR2 is FQNEAQ (reference sequence). Trimming removed 2 bases at V and 0 bases at J, with 7 bases between. The CDR3 spells CASSLSTATNEKLFF. The CDR3 nucleotides read TGTGCCAGCAGCTTATCGACAGCAACTAATGAAAAACTGTTTTTT.

Only one count was recorded for this clone. The chain couples TRBV18 to TRBJ1-2, with 10 bases aligning to TRBD1. CDR1 and CDR2 (germline): KGHSH, LQKENI. This CDR3 is 13 amino acids long. With 5 bases clipped from V and 8 bases from J, the junction kept 5 bases outside the gene matches. The chain's CDR3 is CASSVDRGQGYTF. CDR3 coding DNA: TGTGCCAGCTCAGTCGACAGGGGGCAAGGCTACACCTTC.

The V and J genes are TRBV15 and TRBJ2-3; D is unresolved. The CDR3 consists of 13 residues. From germline, CDR1 is LNHNV and CDR2 YYDKDF (reference sequence). With 5 bases removed from V and 4 bases from J, the gap between germline ends came to 10 bases. The CDR3 region has the DNA TGTGCCACCAGCTTCGCGGACGCAGATACGCAGTATTTT. Translated, it gives CATSFADADTQYF.

The chain is built from TRBV6-5 and TRBJ1-6; D may be TRBD1 (5 bases). The CDR3 consists of 16 residues. V lost 0 bases and J 7 bases, leaving 13 bases between the germline ends. CDR1 is MNHEY and CDR2 is SVGAGI in the germline V gene. The CDR3 loop reads CASSYSTRGSNSPLHF. CDR3 bases: TGTGCCAGCAGTTACTCGACTCGGGGGTCAAATTCACCCCTCCACTTT.

The rearrangement joins TRBV19 to TRBJ2-7, with TRBD1 matching 7 bases. Germline V gene data show CDR1 as LNHDA and CDR2 as SQIVND (reference sequence). The CDR3 contains 15 residues. The trim removed 8 bases at V and 0 bases at J, leaving 10 bases unmatched. The chain's CDR3 is CASAIGGQSSYEQYF. The CDR3 DNA sequence: TGTGCCAGTGCGATAGGGGGACAGAGCTCCTACGAGCAGTACTTC.

The chain employs TRBV3-1 (or the pseudogene TRBV3-2) and TRBJ2-7, with TRBD1 identical over 11 bases. J gave up 5 bases and V 1 base, and 7 bases lay outside the gene matches. Germline-derived CDR1 and CDR2 are LGHDT and YNNKEL (reference sequence). The CDR3 is 16 residues long. The CDR3 coding sequence is TGTGCCAGCAGCCAAGCCTGGACAGGGGGCGAAAACGAGCAGTACTTC. Protein: CASSQAWTGGENEQYF.